The text below deals with one T cell receptor (beta chain). Its antigen remains unidentified. PCR involved 60 Vbeta and 13 Jbeta primers. Sequenced by immunoSEQ multiplex PCR; TCRdb stores in-frame clones only, minus some. The data contain fewer than 150,000 clones, around 77% of them singletons. The data stem from a study of cytomegalovirus exposure and HLA in healthy donors. Study conclusions and caveats: Earlier analysis found most TCR beta V segments productive about 87% or about 30% of the time.

Germline assignment: CDR1 MNHEY and CDR2 SMNVEV (reference sequence). V gave up 3 bases and J gave up 2 bases; unmatched junction bases: 15. There are 19 residues in the CDR3. This TCR was recovered from a man in his forties or fifties in good health and CMV-seronegative. What was sequenced was PBMCs. The chain employs TRBV27 and TRBJ2-3; TRBD2 matches at 9 bases. DNA of the CDR3: TGTGCCAGCAGTTTTTCCCCTCCGGGACTAGCTTCGATCACAGATACGCAGTATTTT. The encoded protein is CASSFSPPGLASITDTQYF.